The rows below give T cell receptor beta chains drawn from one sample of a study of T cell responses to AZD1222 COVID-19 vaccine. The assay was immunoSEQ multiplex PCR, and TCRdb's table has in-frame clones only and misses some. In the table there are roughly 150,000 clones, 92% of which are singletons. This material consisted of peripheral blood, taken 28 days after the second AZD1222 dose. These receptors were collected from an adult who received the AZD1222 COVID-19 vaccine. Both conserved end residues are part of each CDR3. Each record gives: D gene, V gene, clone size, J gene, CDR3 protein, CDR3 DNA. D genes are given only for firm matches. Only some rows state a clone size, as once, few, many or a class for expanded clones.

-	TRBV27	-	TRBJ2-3	CASLASGTSTDTQYF	TGTGCCAGCTTGGCCTCCGGGACTAGCACAGATACGCAGTATTTT
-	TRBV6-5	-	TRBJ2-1	CASSPRPRDEQFF	TGTGCCAGCAGTCCCCGTCCTCGGGATGAGCAGTTCTTC
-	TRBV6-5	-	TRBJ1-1	CATGNTEAFF	TGTGCCACGGGGAACACTGAAGCTTTCTTT
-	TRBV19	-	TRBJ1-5	CATWDLGNQPQHF	TGTGCCACCTGGGACCTAGGCAATCAGCCCCAGCATTTT
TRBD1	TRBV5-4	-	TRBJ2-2	CASSLTGGTGELFF	TGTGCCAGCAGCCTGACAGGGGGCACCGGGGAGCTGTTTTTT
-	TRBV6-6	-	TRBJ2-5	CASGDVGETQYF	TGTGCCAGTGGAGACGTTGGCGAGACCCAGTACTTC
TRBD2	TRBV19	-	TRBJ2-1	CASSISGGRSYNEQFF	TGTGCCAGTAGTATTAGCGGGGGTAGGTCCTACAATGAGCAGTTCTTC
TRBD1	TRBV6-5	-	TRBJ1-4	CASSFGQGDEKLFF	TGTGCCAGCAGTTTCGGACAGGGAGATGAAAAACTGTTTTTT
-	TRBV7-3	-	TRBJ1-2	CASSSTRTNYGYTF	TGTGCCAGCAGCTCTACGAGGACCAACTATGGCTACACCTTC
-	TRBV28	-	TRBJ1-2	CASGSLERFLF	TGTGCCAGCGGGTCTCTGGAAAGGTTCCTCTTC
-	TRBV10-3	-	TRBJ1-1	CAISLGHFSNTEAFF	TGTGCCATCAGCTTGGGACACTTCTCGAACACTGAAGCTTTCTTT
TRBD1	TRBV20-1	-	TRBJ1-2	CSVDRDYGYTF	TGCAGTGTGGACAGGGACTATGGCTACACCTTC
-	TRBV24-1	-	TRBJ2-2	CATSAYGPIRPNTGELFF	TGTGCCACCAGTGCCTATGGTCCTATCCGGCCCAACACCGGGGAGCTGTTTTTT
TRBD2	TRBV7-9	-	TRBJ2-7	CASSLPGGFYEQYF	TGTGCCAGCAGCTTACCGGGGGGTTTCTACGAGCAGTACTTC
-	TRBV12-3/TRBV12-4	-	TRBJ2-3	CASRDSRGNTQYF	TGTGCCAGCAGAGACTCCAGGGGAAATACGCAGTATTTT
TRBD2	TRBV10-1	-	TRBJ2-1	CASSLYGLAGEYNEQFF	TGCGCCAGCAGTCTATACGGATTAGCGGGAGAGTACAATGAGCAGTTCTTC
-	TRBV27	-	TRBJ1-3	CASSLGGIGNTIYF	TGTGCCAGCAGTTTGGGGGGTATAGGAAACACCATATATTTT
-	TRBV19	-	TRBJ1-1	CASSIEGGRGGTEAFF	TGTGCCAGTAGTATAGAGGGGGGCCGGGGCGGCACTGAAGCTTTCTTT
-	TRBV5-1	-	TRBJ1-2	CASTVDSANYGYTF	TGCGCCAGCACCGTGGACAGCGCTAACTATGGCTACACCTTC
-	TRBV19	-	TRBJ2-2	CASSWGRETGELFF	TGTGCCAGTAGTTGGGGTCGAGAGACCGGGGAGCTGTTTTTT
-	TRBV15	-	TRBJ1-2	CATSLIKGVDGYTF	TGTGCCACCAGCCTCATCAAAGGGGTGGATGGCTACACCTTC
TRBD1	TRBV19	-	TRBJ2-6	CASSIDRGDGANVLTF	TGTGCCAGTAGTATCGACAGGGGGGATGGGGCCAACGTCCTGACTTTC
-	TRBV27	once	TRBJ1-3	CASSFGMGNTIYF	TGTGCCAGCAGTTTTGGCATGGGAAACACCATATATTTT
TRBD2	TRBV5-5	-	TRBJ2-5	CASSFREGETQYF	TGTGCCAGCAGCTTCCGGGAGGGTGAGACCCAGTACTTC
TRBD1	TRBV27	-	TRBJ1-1	CASSWTGNTEAFF	TGTGCCAGCAGTTGGACAGGGAACACTGAAGCTTTCTTT
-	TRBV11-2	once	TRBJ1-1	CASSLVLTPGNTEAFF	TGTGCCAGCAGCTTAGTCCTGACGCCTGGCAACACTGAAGCTTTCTTT
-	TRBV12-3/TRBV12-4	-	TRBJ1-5	CASRPSGDLSQHF	TGTGCCAGCAGACCCTCAGGGGACCTCTCCCAGCATTTT
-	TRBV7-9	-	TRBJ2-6	CASSSGYSGANVLTF	TGTGCCAGCAGCTCCGGGTACTCTGGGGCCAACGTCCTGACTTTC
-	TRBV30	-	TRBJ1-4	CAWSTLMGLGEKLFF	TGTGCCTGGAGTACTCTCATGGGGCTGGGGGAAAAACTGTTTTTT
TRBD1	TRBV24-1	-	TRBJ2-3	CATWTGERTDTQYF	TGTGCCACCTGGACAGGGGAACGCACAGATACGCAGTATTTT
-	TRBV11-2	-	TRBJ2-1	CASSSSYEQFF	TGTGCCAGCAGTTCTAGCTATGAGCAGTTCTTC
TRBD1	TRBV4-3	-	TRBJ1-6	CASSQNYRGQSPLHF	TGCGCCAGCAGCCAAAACTACAGGGGGCAATCACCCCTCCACTTT
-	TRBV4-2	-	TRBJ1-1	CASSQDLRDEAFF	TGTGCCAGCAGCCAAGATCTTAGGGACGAAGCTTTCTTT
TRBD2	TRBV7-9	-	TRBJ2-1	CASSSGLAGWDNEQFF	TGTGCCAGCAGCTCGGGACTAGCGGGATGGGATAATGAGCAGTTCTTC
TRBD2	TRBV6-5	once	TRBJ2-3	CASSYMETSGGGTQYF	TGTGCCAGCAGTTATATGGAGACTAGCGGGGGTGGTACGCAGTATTTT
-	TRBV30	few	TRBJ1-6	CAWSISSDSGSPLHF	TGTGCCTGGAGCATATCCTCGGACAGCGGTTCACCCCTCCACTTT
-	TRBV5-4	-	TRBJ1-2	CASSLGGADYGYTF	TGTGCCAGCAGTCTTGGGGGGGCTGACTATGGCTACACCTTC
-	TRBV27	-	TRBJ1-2	CASSLTEGLGGYTF	TGTGCCAGCAGTTTAACGGAGGGCCTGGGAGGCTACACCTTC
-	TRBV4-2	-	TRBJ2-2	CASSQGGLPNTGELFF	TGTGCCAGCAGCCAAGGGGGGCTTCCGAACACCGGGGAGCTGTTTTTT
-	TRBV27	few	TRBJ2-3	CASSLRSTDTQYF	TGTGCCAGCAGTTTGCGGAGCACAGATACGCAGTATTTT